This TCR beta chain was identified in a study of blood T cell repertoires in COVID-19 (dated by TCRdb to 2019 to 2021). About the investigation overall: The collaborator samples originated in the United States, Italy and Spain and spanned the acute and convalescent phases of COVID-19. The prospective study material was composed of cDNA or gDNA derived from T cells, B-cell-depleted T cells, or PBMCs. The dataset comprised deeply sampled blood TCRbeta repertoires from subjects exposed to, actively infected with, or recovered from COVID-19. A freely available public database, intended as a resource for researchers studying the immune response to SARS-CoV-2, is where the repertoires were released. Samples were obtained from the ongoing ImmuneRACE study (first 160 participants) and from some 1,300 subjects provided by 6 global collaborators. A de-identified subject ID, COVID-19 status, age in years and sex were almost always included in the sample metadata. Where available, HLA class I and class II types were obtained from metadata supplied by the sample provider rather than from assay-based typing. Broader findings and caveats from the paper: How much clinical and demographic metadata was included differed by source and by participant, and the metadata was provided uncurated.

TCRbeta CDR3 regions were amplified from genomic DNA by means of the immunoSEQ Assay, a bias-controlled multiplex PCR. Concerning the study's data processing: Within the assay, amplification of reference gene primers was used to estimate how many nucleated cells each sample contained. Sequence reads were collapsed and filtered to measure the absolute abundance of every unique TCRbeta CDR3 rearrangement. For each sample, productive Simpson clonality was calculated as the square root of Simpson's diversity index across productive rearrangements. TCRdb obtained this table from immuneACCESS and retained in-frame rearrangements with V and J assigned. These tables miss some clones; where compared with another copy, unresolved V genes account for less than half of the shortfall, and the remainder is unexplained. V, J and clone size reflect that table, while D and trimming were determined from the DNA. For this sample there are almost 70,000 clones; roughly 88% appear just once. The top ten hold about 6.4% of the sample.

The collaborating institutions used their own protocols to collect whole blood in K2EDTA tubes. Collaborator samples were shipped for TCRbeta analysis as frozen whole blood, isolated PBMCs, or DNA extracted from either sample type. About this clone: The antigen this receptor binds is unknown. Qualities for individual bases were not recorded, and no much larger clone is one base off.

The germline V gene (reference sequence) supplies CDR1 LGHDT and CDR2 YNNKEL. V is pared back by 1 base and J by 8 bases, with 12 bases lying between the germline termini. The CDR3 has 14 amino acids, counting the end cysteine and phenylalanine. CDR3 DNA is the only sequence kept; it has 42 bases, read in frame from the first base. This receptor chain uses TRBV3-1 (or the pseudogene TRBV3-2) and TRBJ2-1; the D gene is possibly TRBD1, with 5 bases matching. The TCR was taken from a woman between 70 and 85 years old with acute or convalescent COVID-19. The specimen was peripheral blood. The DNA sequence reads TGTGCCAGCAGCCAAGCTGCAGGGAACTATGAGCAGTTCTTC. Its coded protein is CASSQAAGNYEQFF.